This passage covers 14 T cell receptor beta chains from one sample sequenced in a study of T cell repertoires in cytomegalovirus infection. TCRdb fed the reads into MiXCR, producing one record per CDR3 protein. This table has under 850,000 distinct CDR3 sequences, 30% to 35% appearing once. These receptors are not linked to any known antigen. Sequencing used cultured PBMCs, obtained from culture after CMV antigen stimulation. The receptors originated from a human donor in good health (CMV status not recorded). Some clones in this sample may be carry-over from other donors' samples.

The table lists this clonotype with a few counts. The V call is TRBV6-2 or TRBV6-3, the J call TRBJ2-3; D is perhaps TRBD1 or TRBD2 (5 bases each). This CDR3 comprises 17 residues. The germline gives CDR1 MNHEY, CDR2 SVGEGT. V was cut by 0 bases and J by 3 bases, with 16 bases left in between. The CDR3 nucleotides are TGTGCCAGCAGTTACTCCAGGGACCGGGATAGTACAGATACGCAGTATTTT. Translation: CASSYSRDRDSTDTQYF.

The V gene is TRBV5-4, the J gene TRBJ2-7, with 8 bases fitting TRBD2. V lost 6 bases to trimming and J lost 2 bases; unmatched junction nucleotides: 10. Germline lookup yields CDR1 SGHNT and CDR2 YYREEE (reference sequence). The length of the CDR3 is 15 residues. The CDR3 sequence is CASTLAGGLTYEQYF. As DNA, the CDR3 is TGTGCCAGCACCCTAGCGGGTGGATTAACCTACGAGCAGTACTTC.

This clonotype has a handful of counts. The chain couples TRBV2 to TRBJ2-1; TRBD2 matches 9 bases. V lost 6 bases and J lost 4; bases outside the gene matches: 13. The CDR3 spans 17 residues. The V gene's germline CDR1 is SNHLY and CDR2 FYNNEI. The CDR3 protein is CASRPLMREGPYNEQFF. In DNA form, the CDR3 reads TGTGCCAGCAGACCACTTATGCGGGAGGGCCCTTACAATGAGCAGTTCTTC.

The chain has TRBV10-3 and TRBJ1-1; 7 nucleotides agree with TRBD1. The CDR3 length is 14 residues. Germline assignment: CDR1 ENHRY and CDR2 SYGVKD. V was pared by 4 bases and J by 2 bases, with 4 bases of the junction left unmatched. CDR3 in amino acids: CAISGRTGNTEAFF. The CDR3 DNA is TGTGCCATCAGTGGCCGGACAGGAAACACTGAAGCTTTCTTT.

This clonotype has just a few counts. V gene TRBV6-5 combines with J gene TRBJ2-3; possibly TRBD1 or TRBD2 for D (7 bases each). Germline CDR1 and CDR2: MNHEY and SVGAGI. V lost 5 bases and J lost 5, with 14 bases in between. The CDR3 sequence is 14 residues long. DNA for the CDR3: TGTGCCAGCAGTCAGAGCGGGACAGTAGATACGCAGTATTTT. The encoded protein is CASSQSGTVDTQYF.

In DNA form, the CDR3 reads TGTGCCAGACCTAGCAATCAGCCCCAGCATTTT. This encodes CARPSNQPQHF. The chain employs TRBV27 and TRBJ1-5; D is uncertain. V lost 9 bases and J 0 bases, leaving 3 bases between the germline ends. The CDR3 is 11 amino acids. Germline loops: CDR1 MNHEY, CDR2 SMNVEV (reference sequence).

In this sample, this clonotype turned up a few times. CDR3 sequence (DNA): TGTGCCAGCAGCTTAGAAGGGGGCCTAGCGGGAGGTTACGAGCAGTACTTC. This sequence encodes CASSLEGGLAGGYEQYF. The chain recombines TRBV7-6 with TRBJ2-7; 11 bases are shared with TRBD2. The length of the CDR3 is 17 residues. Germline trimming cut 1 base from V and 4 bases from J; bases unmatched to any gene: 9. The germline gives CDR1 SGHVS, CDR2 FNYEAQ.

Only a few counts were recorded for this clonotype. The chain combines TRBV6-1 with TRBJ1-6, with unresolved D. This CDR3 contains 13 residues. Germline CDR1 reads MNHNS; CDR2 reads SASEGT. V was pared by 2 bases and J by 8 bases, with 7 bases between. The CDR3 here is CASSERQYSPLHF. In DNA form, the CDR3 reads TGTGCCAGCAGTGAACGGCAATATTCACCCCTCCACTTT.

V is TRBV5-4 and J is TRBJ2-7; TRBD1 matches 10 bases. After removal of 4 bases from V and 5 bases from J, the junction contained 9 bases not matched to a gene. The CDR3 is made up of 15 amino acids. Germline assignment: CDR1 SGHNT and CDR2 YYREEE (reference sequence). The CDR3 nucleotides are TGTGCCAGCAGCCCCGGTGGGACAGGGGACAACGAGCAGTACTTC. Translated: CASSPGGTGDNEQYF. Together with reference TRBV5-4 and TRBJ2-7, the CDR3 gives the full variable domain: ETGVTQSPTHLIKTRGQQVTLRCSSQSGHNTVSWYQQALGQGPQFIFQYYREEENGRGNFPPRFSGLQFPNYSSELNVNALELDDSALYLCASSPGGTGDNEQYFGPGTRLTVT.

This chain links TRBV5-4 with TRBJ2-7; tentatively, D is TRBD2 (5 bases). Germline V CDR1 and CDR2: SGHNT, YYREEE (reference sequence). V lost 3 bases and J lost 5, with 15 bases in between. The CDR3 covers 14 residues. The CDR3 coding sequence is TGTGCCAGCAGCTCTTTCACTAGGACTGACGAGCAGTACTTC. Translation: CASSSFTRTDEQYF. Filled out from reference TRBV5-4 and TRBJ2-7, the complete variable domain reads ETGVTQSPTHLIKTRGQQVTLRCSSQSGHNTVSWYQQALGQGPQFIFQYYREEENGRGNFPPRFSGLQFPNYSSELNVNALELDDSALYLCASSSFTRTDEQYFGPGTRLTVT.

The chain has TRBV12-3 or TRBV12-4 and TRBJ2-7; the D is unclear. Trimming cost V 3 bases and J 3 bases, with 12 bases left between them. The CDR3 is made up of 14 amino acids. The chain's CDR3 is CASSFRGPSYEQYF. In nucleotides, the CDR3 is TGTGCCAGCAGTTTCCGCGGACCGAGCTACGAGCAGTACTTC.

CDR3 amino acids: CASSLEGQLGGAFF. The CDR3, as DNA: TGTGCCAGCAGCTTAGAGGGCCAGCTCGGGGGTGCTTTCTTT. The gene calls are TRBV11-2 and TRBJ1-1; tentative D call: TRBD1 (5 bases). The germline gives CDR1 SGHAT, CDR2 FQNNGV. The CDR3 is 14 residues long. Trimming removed 0 bases at V and 11 bases at J, with 16 bases between.

The chain combines TRBV29-1 with TRBJ1-1; TRBD1 agrees at 10 bases. This CDR3 has 13 residues. Germline V CDR1 and CDR2: SQVTM, ANQGSEA. J was trimmed by 5 bases and V by 5 bases; bases with no gene match: 5. CDR3 DNA sequence: TGCAGCGTTCAGGGACAGGGGCGGACTGAAGCTTTCTTT. Translation gives CSVQGQGRTEAFF.

V gene TRBV4-1 combines with J gene TRBJ1-2; D may be TRBD1 (5 bases). Germline CDR1 is MGHRA and CDR2 is YSYEKL. Trimming pared 4 bases from V and 8 bases from J, leaving 23 bases between. The CDR3 length is 16 residues. CDR3 loop: CASSPRSRELHRGYTF. Written as DNA, the CDR3 is TGCGCCAGCAGCCCACGTTCCAGGGAGCTGCATAGGGGCTACACCTTC.